The 2 T cell receptor beta chains below come from one sample, sequenced in a study of tumor-infiltrating lymphocytes in glioblastoma multiforme. Three nested ARM-PCR rounds with V-beta and C-beta primers built TCRB libraries. MiXCR was run by TCRdb on the multiplex PCR reads, yielding one entry per CDR3 protein. The repertoire includes about 13,000 distinct CDR3 sequences, 65% to 70% of them detected once, and around 29% sits in the top ten. Source material: brain tumor tissue. All receptors derive from a male donor with glioblastoma.

On this clonotype: A read error is possible here, since a much larger clone lies one base away. This chain links TRBV11-2 with TRBJ1-2; 7 nucleotides line up with TRBD1. Germline assignment: CDR1 SGHAT and CDR2 FQNNGV. V lost 8 bases to trimming and J lost 3 bases; unmatched junction nucleotides: 12. The CDR3 has 15 residues. CDR3 sequence (DNA): TGTGCCAGCGGCCAGCCGACAGGGATTTACTATGGCTACACCTTC. This gives the protein CASGQPTGIYYGYTF.

A few counts support this clonotype. The V gene is TRBV4-1, the J gene TRBJ1-5; TRBD1 might be the D (5 bases). CDR3 length: 15 residues. The V gene lost 0 bases and the J gene lost 4 bases, with 10 bases spanning the gap. From germline, CDR1 is MGHRA and CDR2 YSYEKL. CDR3 in DNA: TGCGCCAGCAGCCAAGACCCAGGGCCTAATCAGCCCCAGCATTTT. Translated: CASSQDPGPNQPQHF.